A selection of T cell receptor beta chains follows, all from one sample in a study of shared clonotypes between healthy human individuals. The protocol was immunoSEQ multiplex PCR, while the TCRdb copy is restricted to in-frame clones and leaves out a portion. The sample includes roughly 1,500,000 clones, 98% seen only once; the top ten take roughly 0.45%. The sample taken for sequencing was naive CD4+ T cells sorted from blood. All receptors derive from a man younger than 45 in good health. The CDR3 runs from the conserved cysteine through the conserved F or W. The D gene is left open where the match is weak. Clone size is stated in some rows and not others, as once, few, many or a class when expanded.

size	D	V	J	DNA	CDR3
NA	NA	TRBV6-5	TRBJ1-5	TGTGCCAGCAGTCAAGGGGGTCGGCAGCCCCAGCATTTT	CASSQGGRQPQHF
NA	NA	TRBV6-6	TRBJ2-7	TGTGCCAGCAGTTTCCCCCCAGAACGCGCGCGCTACGAGCAGTACTTC	CASSFPPERARYEQYF
NA	NA	TRBV11-3	TRBJ2-2	TGTGCCAGCAGCCCGGAGGGAAATTGGGGGGAGCTGTTTTTT	CASSPEGNWGELFF
NA	TRBD2	TRBV10-3	TRBJ2-2	TGTGCCATCAGTGCGAGAGCGGGAGGGCCCGGGGAGCTGTTTTTT	CAISARAGGPGELFF
NA	NA	TRBV18	TRBJ2-3	TGTGCCAGCTCACCAGAGGCGGGAGATACGCAGTATTTT	CASSPEAGDTQYF
NA	NA	TRBV18	TRBJ2-7	TGTGCCAGCTCACCCTCCGGGGTGACTCAGGAGCAGTACTTC	CASSPSGVTQEQYF
NA	TRBD1	TRBV5-4	TRBJ1-1	TGTGCCAGCAGCTCGGGGACAGGTCACACTGAAGCTTTCTTT	CASSSGTGHTEAFF
NA	NA	TRBV7-2	TRBJ1-2	TGTGCCAGCAGCCCCTTCTCCCGGGACACGGACTATGGCTACACCTTC	CASSPFSRDTDYGYTF
NA	NA	TRBV7-2	TRBJ1-1	TGTGCCAGCAGCGCCCGTAGGGTCACTGAAGCTTTCTTT	CASSARRVTEAFF
NA	NA	TRBV19	TRBJ2-7	TGTGCCAGTAGTGTCTCAGCCGAGGGCTCCTACGAGCAGTACTTC	CASSVSAEGSYEQYF
few	NA	TRBV6-5	TRBJ2-7	TGTGCCAGCAGTAAACAGGGCTACGAGCAGTACTTC	CASSKQGYEQYF
NA	NA	TRBV25-1	TRBJ1-1	TGTGCCAGCAGTGAAGCAGGGAGGTACACTGAAGCTTTCTTT	CASSEAGRYTEAFF
NA	NA	TRBV19	TRBJ2-7	TGTGCCAGTAGCTCCGGGACTTACTACGAGCAGTACTTC	CASSSGTYYEQYF
NA	TRBD2	TRBV10-3	TRBJ2-3	TGTGCCATCAGTGGAGCGGGAGGGCTTAATAGCACAGATACGCAGTATTTT	CAISGAGGLNSTDTQYF
NA	NA	TRBV11-2	TRBJ1-2	TGTGCCAGCAGCTTAACTGCCGGGGCCCACTATGGCTACACCTTC	CASSLTAGAHYGYTF
NA	NA	TRBV28	TRBJ2-3	TGTGCCAGCAGTTTATCCCCGGGATTTACTACGCAGTATTTT	CASSLSPGFTTQYF
NA	NA	TRBV29-1	TRBJ2-1	TGCAGCGTTGAAGTCTTCTCCTACAATGAGCAGTTCTTC	CSVEVFSYNEQFF
NA	TRBD1	TRBV5-5	TRBJ2-5	TGTGCCAGCAGCCGTGACAGGGATCAAGAGACCCAGTACTTC	CASSRDRDQETQYF
once	NA	TRBV4-3	TRBJ1-1	TGCGCCAGCAGCCAAGATACAAGGACCCAGGGGACTGAAGCTTTCTTT	CASSQDTRTQGTEAFF
NA	NA	TRBV9	TRBJ2-7	TGTGCCAGCAGCGTAGTAGGGACCCCCGGATTGAACGAGCAGTACTTC	CASSVVGTPGLNEQYF
NA	TRBD2	TRBV20-1	TRBJ2-1	TGCAGTGCCAAACTAGCGGTTGAGCAGTTCTTC	CSAKLAVEQFF
NA	TRBD1	TRBV27	TRBJ2-7	TGTGCCAGCAGTTTAAACAGGGGGTTGACCTACGAGCAGTACTTC	CASSLNRGLTYEQYF
NA	TRBD1	TRBV29-1	TRBJ2-5	TGCAGCGTTGAAGGTGGGCCAGGGGGAGCCCAAGAGACCCAGTACTTC	CSVEGGPGGAQETQYF
NA	TRBD2	TRBV15	TRBJ2-5	TGTGCCACCAGCAGAGATGGGACTAGCGGGAGACAAGAGACCCAGTACTTC	CATSRDGTSGRQETQYF